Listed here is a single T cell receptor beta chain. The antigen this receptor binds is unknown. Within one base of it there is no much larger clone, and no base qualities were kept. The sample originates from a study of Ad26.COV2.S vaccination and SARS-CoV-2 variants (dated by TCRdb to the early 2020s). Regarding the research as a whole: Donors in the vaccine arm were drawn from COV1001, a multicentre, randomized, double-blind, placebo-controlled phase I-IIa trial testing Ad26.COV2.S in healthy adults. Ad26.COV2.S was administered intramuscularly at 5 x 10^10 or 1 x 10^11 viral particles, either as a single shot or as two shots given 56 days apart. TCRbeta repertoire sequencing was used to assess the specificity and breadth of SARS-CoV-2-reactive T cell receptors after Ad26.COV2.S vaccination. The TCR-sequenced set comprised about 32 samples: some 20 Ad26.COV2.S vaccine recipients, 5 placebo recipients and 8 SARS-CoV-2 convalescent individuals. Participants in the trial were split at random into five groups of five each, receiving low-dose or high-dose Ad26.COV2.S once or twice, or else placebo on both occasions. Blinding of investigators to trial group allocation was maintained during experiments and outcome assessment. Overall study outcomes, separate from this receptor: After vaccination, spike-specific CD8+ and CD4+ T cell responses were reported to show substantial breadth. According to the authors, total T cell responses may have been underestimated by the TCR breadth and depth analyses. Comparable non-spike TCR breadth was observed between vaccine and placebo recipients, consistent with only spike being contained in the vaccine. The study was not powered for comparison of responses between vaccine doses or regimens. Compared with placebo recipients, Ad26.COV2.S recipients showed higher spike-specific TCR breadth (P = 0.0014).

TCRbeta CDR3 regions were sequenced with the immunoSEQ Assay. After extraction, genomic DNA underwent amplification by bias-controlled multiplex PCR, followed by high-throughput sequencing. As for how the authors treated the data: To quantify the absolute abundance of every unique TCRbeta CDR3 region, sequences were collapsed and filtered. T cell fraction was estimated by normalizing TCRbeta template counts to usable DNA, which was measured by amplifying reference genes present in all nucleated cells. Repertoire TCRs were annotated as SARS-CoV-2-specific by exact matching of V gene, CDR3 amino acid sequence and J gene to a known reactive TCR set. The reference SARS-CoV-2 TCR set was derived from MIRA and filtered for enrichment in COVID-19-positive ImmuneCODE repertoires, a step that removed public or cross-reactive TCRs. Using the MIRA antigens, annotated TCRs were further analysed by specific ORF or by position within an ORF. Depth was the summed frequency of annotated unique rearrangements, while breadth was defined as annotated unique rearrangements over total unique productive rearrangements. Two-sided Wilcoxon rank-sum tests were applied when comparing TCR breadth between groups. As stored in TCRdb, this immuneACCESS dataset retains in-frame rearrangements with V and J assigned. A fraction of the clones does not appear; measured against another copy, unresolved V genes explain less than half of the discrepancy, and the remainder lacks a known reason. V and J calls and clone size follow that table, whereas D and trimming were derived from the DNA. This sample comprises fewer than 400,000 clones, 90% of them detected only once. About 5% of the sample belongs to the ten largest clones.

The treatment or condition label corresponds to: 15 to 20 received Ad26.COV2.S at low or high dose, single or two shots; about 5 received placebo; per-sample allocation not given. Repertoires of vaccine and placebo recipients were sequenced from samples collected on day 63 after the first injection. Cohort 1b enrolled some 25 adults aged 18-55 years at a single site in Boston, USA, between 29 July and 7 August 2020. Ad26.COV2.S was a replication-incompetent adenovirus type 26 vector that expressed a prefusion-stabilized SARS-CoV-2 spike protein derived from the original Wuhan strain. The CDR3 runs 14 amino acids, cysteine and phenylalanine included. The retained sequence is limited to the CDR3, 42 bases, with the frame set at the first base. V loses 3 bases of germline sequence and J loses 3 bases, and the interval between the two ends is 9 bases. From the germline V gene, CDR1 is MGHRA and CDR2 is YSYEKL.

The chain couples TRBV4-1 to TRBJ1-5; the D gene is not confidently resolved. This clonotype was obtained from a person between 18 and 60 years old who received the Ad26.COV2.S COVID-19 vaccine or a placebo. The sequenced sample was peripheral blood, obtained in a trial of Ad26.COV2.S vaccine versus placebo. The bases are TGCGCCAGCAGCCATCCCGATAACAATCAGCCCCAGCATTTT. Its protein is CASSHPDNNQPQHF.